Listed below are T cell receptor beta chains from one sample, sequenced in a study of beta chain features in type 1 diabetes. TCRdb's copy holds only in-frame clones and misses some; the assay was immunoSEQ multiplex PCR. This repertoire shows 300,000 to 350,000 clones, about a tenth found once; its top ten account for over 0.95%. Sequencing used central memory CD4+ T cells from blood. All receptors come from a man under 40 with type 1 diabetes. Both conserved end residues are part of each CDR3. Fields, in order: V gene, J gene, clone size, D gene, CDR3 protein, CDR3 DNA. A D gene is named only where the DNA matches it firmly. Rows may omit the clone size; those that give it use once, few, many or a size class.

>TRBV19|TRBJ1-1|.|TRBD1
CASSIRTGGASTEAFF
TGTGCCAGTAGTATACGGACAGGGGGCGCGAGCACTGAAGCTTTCTTT
>TRBV28|TRBJ1-5|.|.
CASSLIGQPQHF
TGTGCCAGCAGTTTAATCGGTCAGCCCCAGCATTTT
>TRBV2|TRBJ2-7|few|.
CASSLGSASISYEQYF
TGTGCCAGCAGCTTAGGCTCCGCGAGTATCAGCTACGAGCAGTACTTC
>TRBV2|TRBJ2-1|few|.
CASSDLRDNLSVDNEQFF
TGTGCCAGCAGTGATCTTAGGGACAATCTTTCGGTGGATAATGAGCAGTTCTTC
>TRBV27|TRBJ1-6|.|.
CASSFFSPGTLSLSPLHF
TGTGCCAGCAGTTTTTTTTCTCCGGGGACCCTCTCTCTTTCACCCCTCCACTTT
>TRBV7-2|TRBJ2-1|few|.
CASGKGNNEQFF
TGTGCCAGCGGCAAAGGGAACAATGAGCAGTTCTTC
>TRBV29-1|TRBJ2-3|many|TRBD2
CSARTSGGTDTQYF
TGCAGCGCAAGGACTAGCGGGGGCACAGATACGCAGTATTTT
>TRBV10-3|TRBJ2-3|few|TRBD2
CATTLAGGADTQYF
TGTGCCACCACACTAGCGGGGGGTGCAGATACGCAGTATTTT
>TRBV4-2|TRBJ2-3|.|TRBD2
CASSPGLAGLTDTQYF
TGTGCCAGCAGCCCCGGACTAGCGGGGCTCACAGATACGCAGTATTTT
>TRBV19|TRBJ1-6|few|TRBD1
CASSIGVTGGRISPLHF
TGTGCCAGTAGTATTGGGGTGACAGGGGGCCGGATTTCACCCCTCCACTTT
>TRBV30|TRBJ1-1|few|TRBD1
CAWRQGTVNTEAFF
TGTGCCTGGAGACAAGGGACAGTGAACACTGAAGCTTTCTTT
>TRBV18|TRBJ2-7|.|.
CASSPSTGNYEQYF
TGTGCCAGCTCACCCTCGACAGGAAACTACGAGCAGTACTTC
>TRBV7-2|TRBJ2-3|few|TRBD2
CASSLVSRGVTDTQYF
TGTGCCAGCAGCTTAGTCTCGCGGGGGGTGACAGATACGCAGTATTTT
>TRBV18|TRBJ1-2|.|.
CASASDSRSYGYTF
TGTGCCAGCGCCTCGGACAGCCGATCTTATGGCTACACCTTC
>TRBV7-2|TRBJ1-1|few|.
CASSLLMRNTEAFF
TGTGCCAGCAGCTTATTGATGAGGAACACTGAAGCTTTCTTT
>TRBV27|TRBJ2-7|.|TRBD1
CASSPGDRATYEQYF
TGTGCCAGCAGTCCAGGGGACAGAGCTACCTACGAGCAGTACTTC
>TRBV7-6|TRBJ2-4|many|.
CASSSGSKNIQYF
TGTGCCAGCAGCTCGGGGTCCAAAAACATTCAGTACTTC
>TRBV7-2|TRBJ1-5|many|.
CASSLMSSNNQPQHF
TGTGCCAGCAGCTTAATGAGCAGCAACAATCAGCCCCAGCATTTT
>TRBV30|TRBJ2-7|few|.
CAWTGDGRGEQYF
TGTGCCTGGACCGGTGACGGACGGGGCGAGCAGTACTTC
>TRBV5-5|TRBJ1-6|many|TRBD1
CASSLLPGQGGSPLHF
TGTGCCAGCAGCTTGTTACCGGGACAGGGTGGATCACCCCTCCACTTT
>TRBV21-1|TRBJ2-7|many|.
CASVQDYEQYF
TGTGCCAGCGTACAGGACTACGAGCAGTACTTC
>TRBV6-5|TRBJ2-5|.|.
CASSYPAGETQYF
TGTGCCAGCAGTTACCCGGCGGGGGAGACCCAGTACTTC
>TRBV5-6|TRBJ2-5|.|.
CASSGGLGETQYF
TGTGCCAGCAGCGGGGGGTTGGGAGAGACCCAGTACTTC
>TRBV9|TRBJ1-2|.|.
CASSVGQTANYGYTF
TGTGCCAGCAGCGTCGGGCAGACCGCTAACTATGGCTACACCTTC
>TRBV4-1|TRBJ2-7|few|.
CASSQNIQGIEQYF
TGCGCCAGCAGCCAAAATATACAGGGAATCGAGCAGTACTTC
>TRBV4-3|TRBJ2-1|.|.
CASSQEGRTRRSDEQFF
TGCGCCAGCAGCCAAGAAGGGAGGACCAGGAGGTCCGATGAGCAGTTCTTC
>TRBV6-5|TRBJ2-7|few|.
CASKRGASYEQYF
TGTGCCAGCAAGAGAGGGGCCTCCTACGAGCAGTACTTC
>TRBV2|TRBJ2-7|.|.
CASSALTRGPYEQYF
TGTGCCAGCAGTGCATTGACGCGGGGGCCCTACGAGCAGTACTTC
>TRBV19|TRBJ2-1|.|.
CASTQRGASYNEQFF
TGTGCCAGCACTCAAAGGGGGGCCTCCTACAATGAGCAGTTCTTC
>TRBV5-1|TRBJ2-3|.|.
CASSLEGGPTDTQYF
TGCGCCAGCAGCTTGGAAGGCGGACCCACAGATACGCAGTATTTT
>TRBV18|TRBJ1-1|.|.
CASSHRVTEAFF
TGTGCCAGCTCACACAGAGTCACTGAAGCTTTCTTT
>TRBV11-2|TRBJ2-7|many|TRBD2
CASSPPTSGVYEQYF
TGTGCCAGCAGCCCTCCGACTAGCGGGGTCTACGAGCAGTACTTC
>TRBV30|TRBJ1-5|.|.
CAWSDSGGNQPQHF
TGTGCCTGGAGTGATTCAGGGGGCAATCAGCCCCAGCATTTT
>TRBV19|TRBJ2-4|many|.
CASSIGGSKNIQYF
TGTGCCAGTAGTATTGGTGGCAGTAAAAACATTCAGTACTTC
>TRBV7-9|TRBJ1-2|.|TRBD1
CASSFQTGVDSGYTF
TGTGCCAGCAGCTTCCAGACAGGGGTGGATTCTGGCTACACCTTC
>TRBV19|TRBJ2-6|few|.
CAGGRGANVLTF
TGTGCGGGTGGGAGAGGGGCCAACGTCCTGACTTTC